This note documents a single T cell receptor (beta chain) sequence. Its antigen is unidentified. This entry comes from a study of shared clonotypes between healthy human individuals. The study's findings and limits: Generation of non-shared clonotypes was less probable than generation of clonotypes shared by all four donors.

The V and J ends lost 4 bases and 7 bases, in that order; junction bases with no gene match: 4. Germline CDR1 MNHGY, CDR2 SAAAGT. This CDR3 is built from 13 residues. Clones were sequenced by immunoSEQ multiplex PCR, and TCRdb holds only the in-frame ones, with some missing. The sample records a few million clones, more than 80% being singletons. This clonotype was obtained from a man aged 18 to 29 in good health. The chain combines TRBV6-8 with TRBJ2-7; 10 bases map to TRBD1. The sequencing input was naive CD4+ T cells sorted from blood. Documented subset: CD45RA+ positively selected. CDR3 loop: CASSWTGGGEQYF. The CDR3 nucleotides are TGTGCCAGCAGTTGGACAGGGGGAGGAGAGCAGTACTTC.